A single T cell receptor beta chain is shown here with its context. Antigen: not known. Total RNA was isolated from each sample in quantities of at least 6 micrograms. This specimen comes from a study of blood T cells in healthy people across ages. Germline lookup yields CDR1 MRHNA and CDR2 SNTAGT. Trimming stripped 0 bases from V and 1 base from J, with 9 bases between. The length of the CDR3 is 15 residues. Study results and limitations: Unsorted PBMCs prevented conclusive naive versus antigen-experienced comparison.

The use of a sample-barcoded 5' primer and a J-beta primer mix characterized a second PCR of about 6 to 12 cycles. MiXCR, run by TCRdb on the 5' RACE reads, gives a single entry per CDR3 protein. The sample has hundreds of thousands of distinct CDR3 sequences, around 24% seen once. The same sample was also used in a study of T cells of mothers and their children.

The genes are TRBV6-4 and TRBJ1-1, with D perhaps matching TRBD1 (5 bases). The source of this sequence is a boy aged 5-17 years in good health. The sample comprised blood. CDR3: CASSDSPGKNTEAFF. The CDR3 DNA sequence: TGTGCCAGCAGTGACTCTCCAGGGAAGAACACTGAAGCTTTCTTT.